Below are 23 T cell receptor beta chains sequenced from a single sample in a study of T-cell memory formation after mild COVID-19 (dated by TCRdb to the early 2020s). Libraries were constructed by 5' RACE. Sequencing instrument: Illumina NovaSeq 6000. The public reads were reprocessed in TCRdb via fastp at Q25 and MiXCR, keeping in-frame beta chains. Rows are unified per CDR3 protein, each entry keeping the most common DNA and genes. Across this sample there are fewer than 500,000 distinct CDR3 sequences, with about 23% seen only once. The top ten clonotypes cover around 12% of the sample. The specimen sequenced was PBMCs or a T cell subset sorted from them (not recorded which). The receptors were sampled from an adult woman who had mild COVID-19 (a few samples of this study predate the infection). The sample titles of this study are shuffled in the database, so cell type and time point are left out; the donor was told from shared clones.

CDR3 in DNA: TGTGCCAGCAGTGAGGGTAACAGGGCGGGTCAGTTCTTC. This gives the protein CASSEGNRAGQFF. This chain links TRBV6-1 with TRBJ2-1, with D possibly TRBD1 on 6 matching bases. The CDR3 is made up of 13 amino acids. V lost 3 bases, J lost 13 bases, and 16 bases lay in between. The germline V gene has CDR1 MNHNS and CDR2 SASEGT.

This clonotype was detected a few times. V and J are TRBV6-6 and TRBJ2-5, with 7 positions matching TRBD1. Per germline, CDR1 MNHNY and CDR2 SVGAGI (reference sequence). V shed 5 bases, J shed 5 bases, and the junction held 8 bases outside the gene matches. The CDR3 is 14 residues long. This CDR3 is CASSRTGSHETQYF. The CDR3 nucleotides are TGTGCCAGCAGTCGGACAGGTTCTCACGAGACCCAGTACTTC.

CDR3 nucleotide sequence: TGTGCCAGCAGCTTAGGCCAGGGGGAGACTGAAGCTTTCTTT. Protein product: CASSLGQGETEAFF. J is TRBJ1-1 and V is TRBV7-3; 7 nucleotides line up with TRBD1. The CDR3 is 14 amino acids. V dropped 2 bases and J dropped 5; count of bases not matched to a gene: 5. Germline V gene data show CDR1 as SGHTA and CDR2 as FQGTGA.

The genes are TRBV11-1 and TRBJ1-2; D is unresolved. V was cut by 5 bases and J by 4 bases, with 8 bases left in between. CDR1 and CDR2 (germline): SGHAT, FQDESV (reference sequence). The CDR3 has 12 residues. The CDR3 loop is CASSHRSYGYTF. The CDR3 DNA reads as TGTGCCAGCAGCCACCGTAGCTATGGCTACACCTTC. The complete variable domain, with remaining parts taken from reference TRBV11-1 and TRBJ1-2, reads EAEVAQSPRYKITEKSQAVAFWCDPISGHATLYWYRQILGQGPELLVQFQDESVVDDSQLPKDRFSAERLKGVDSTLKIQPAELGDSAMYLCASSHRSYGYTFGSGTRLTVV.

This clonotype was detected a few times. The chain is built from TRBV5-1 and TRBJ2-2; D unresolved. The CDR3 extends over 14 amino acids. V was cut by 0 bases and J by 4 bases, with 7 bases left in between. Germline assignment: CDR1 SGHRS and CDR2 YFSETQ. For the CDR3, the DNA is TGCGCCAGCAGCTTGGCCCCCAGCACCGGGGAGCTGTTTTTT. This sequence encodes CASSLAPSTGELFF. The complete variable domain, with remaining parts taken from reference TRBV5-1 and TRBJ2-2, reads KAGVTQTPRYLIKTRGQQVTLSCSPISGHRSVSWYQQTPGQGLQFLFEYFSETQRNKGNFPGRFSGRQFSNSRSEMNVSTLELGDSALYLCASSLAPSTGELFFGEGSRLTVL.

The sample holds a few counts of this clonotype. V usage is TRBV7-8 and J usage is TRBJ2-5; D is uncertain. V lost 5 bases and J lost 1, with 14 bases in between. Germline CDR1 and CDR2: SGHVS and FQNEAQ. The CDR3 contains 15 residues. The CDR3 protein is CASSLLQRPQETQYF. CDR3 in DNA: TGTGCCAGCAGCCTCTTACAGCGACCCCAAGAGACCCAGTACTTC. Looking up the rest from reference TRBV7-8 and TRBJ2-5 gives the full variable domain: GAGVSQSPRYKVAKRGQDVALRCDPISGHVSLFWYQQALGQGPEFLTYFQNEAQLDKSGLPSDRFFAERPEGSVSTLKIQRTQQEDSAVYLCASSLLQRPQETQYFGPGTRLLVL.

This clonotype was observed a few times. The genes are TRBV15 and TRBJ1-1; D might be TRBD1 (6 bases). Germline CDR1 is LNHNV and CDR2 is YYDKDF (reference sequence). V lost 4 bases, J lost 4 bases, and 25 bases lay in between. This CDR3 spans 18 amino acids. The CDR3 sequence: CATSTGQGLFPRSTEAFF. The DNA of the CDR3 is TGTGCCACCAGCACTGGGCAGGGGCTCTTCCCGCGGTCCACTGAAGCTTTCTTT.

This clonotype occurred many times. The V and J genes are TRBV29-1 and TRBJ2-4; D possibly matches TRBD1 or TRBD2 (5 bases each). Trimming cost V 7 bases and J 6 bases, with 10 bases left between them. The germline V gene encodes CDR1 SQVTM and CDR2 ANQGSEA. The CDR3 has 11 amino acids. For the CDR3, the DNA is TGCAGCGGTGGGACCTTAAACATTCAGTACTTC. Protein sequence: CSGGTLNIQYF.

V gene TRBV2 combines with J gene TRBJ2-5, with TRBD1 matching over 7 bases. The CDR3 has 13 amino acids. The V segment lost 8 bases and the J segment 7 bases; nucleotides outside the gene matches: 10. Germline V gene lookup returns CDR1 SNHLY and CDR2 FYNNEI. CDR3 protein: CASRPDRSATQYF. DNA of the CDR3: TGTGCCAGCCGCCCGGACAGGTCAGCGACCCAGTACTTC.

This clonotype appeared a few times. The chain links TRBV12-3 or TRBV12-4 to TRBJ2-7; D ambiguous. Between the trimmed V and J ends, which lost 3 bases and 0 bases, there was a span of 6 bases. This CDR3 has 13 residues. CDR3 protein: CASSFSHSYEQYF. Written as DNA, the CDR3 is TGTGCCAGCAGTTTTTCCCACTCCTACGAGCAGTACTTC.

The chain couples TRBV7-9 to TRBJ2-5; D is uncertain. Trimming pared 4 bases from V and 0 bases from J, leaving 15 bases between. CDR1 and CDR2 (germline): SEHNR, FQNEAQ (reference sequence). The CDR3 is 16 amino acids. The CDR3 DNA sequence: TGTGCCAGCAGCTGGCGCCAAGAGTCGTACCAAGAGACCCAGTACTTC. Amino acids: CASSWRQESYQETQYF.

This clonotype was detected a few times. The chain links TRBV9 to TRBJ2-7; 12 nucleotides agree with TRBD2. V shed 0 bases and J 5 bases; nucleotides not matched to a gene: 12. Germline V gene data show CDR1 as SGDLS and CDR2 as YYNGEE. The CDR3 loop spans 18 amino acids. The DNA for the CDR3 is TGTGCCAGCAGCGTAGCCGGGGGAGTTGGGACTAGCGGGCACGAGCAGTACTTC. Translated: CASSVAGGVGTSGHEQYF.

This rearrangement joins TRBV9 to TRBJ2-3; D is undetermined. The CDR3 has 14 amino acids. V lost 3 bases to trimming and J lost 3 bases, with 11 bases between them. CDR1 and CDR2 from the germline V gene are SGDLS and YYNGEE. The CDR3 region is CASSGWVSTDTQYF. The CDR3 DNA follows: TGTGCCAGCAGCGGGTGGGTGTCGACAGATACGCAGTATTTT.

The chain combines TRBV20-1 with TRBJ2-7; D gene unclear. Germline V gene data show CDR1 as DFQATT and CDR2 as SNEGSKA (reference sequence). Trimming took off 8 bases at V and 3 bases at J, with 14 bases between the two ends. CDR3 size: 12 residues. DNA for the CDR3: TGCAGTCTCACACGCTTCGGCTACGAGCAGTACTTC. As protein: CSLTRFGYEQYF.

CDR3: CASPRTPTNTGELFF. The CDR3 bases are TGTGCCAGCCCAAGGACTCCTACCAACACCGGGGAGCTGTTTTTT. The chain joins TRBV2 to TRBJ2-2; tentative D call: TRBD2 (5 bases). CDR1 is SNHLY, CDR2 FYNNEI, per germline. CDR3 length equals 15 residues. V dropped 8 bases and J dropped 2 bases, with 15 bases sitting between them. Filled out from reference TRBV2 and TRBJ2-2, the complete variable domain reads EPEVTQTPSHQVTQMGQEVILRCVPISNHLYFYWYRQILGQKVEFLVSFYNNEISEKSEIFDDQFSVERPDGSNFTLKIRSTKLEDSAMYFCASPRTPTNTGELFFGEGSRLTVL.

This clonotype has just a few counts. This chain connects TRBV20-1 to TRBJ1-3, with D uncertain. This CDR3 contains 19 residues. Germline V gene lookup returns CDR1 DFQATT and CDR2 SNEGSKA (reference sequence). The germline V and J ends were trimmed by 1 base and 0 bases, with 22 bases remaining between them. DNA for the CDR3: TGCAGTGCTAGAGCTCGAGGAGCTCGCCCTAAACTCTCTGGAAACACCATATATTTT. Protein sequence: CSARARGARPKLSGNTIYF.

The CDR3 sequence: CASSADSTKAFF. In DNA, the CDR3 is TGTGCCAGCAGTGCGGACAGTACGAAAGCTTTCTTT. J is TRBJ1-1 and V is TRBV6-6; TRBD1 might be the D (6 bases). The CDR3 length is 12 residues. The germline V gene has CDR1 MNHNY and CDR2 SVGAGI (reference sequence). V shed 5 bases and J shed 9 bases, with 13 bases lying between them.

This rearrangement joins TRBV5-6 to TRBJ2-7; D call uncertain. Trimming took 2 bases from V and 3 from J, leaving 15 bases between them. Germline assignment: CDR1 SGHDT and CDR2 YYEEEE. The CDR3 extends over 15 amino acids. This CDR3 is CASSFTGFQIYEQYF. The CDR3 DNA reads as TGTGCCAGCAGCTTCACCGGTTTTCAGATCTACGAGCAGTACTTC.

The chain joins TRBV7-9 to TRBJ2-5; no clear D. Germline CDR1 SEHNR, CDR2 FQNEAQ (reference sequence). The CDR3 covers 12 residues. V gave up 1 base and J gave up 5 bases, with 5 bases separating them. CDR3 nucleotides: TGTGCCAGCAGCTTAGATCCCGAGACCCAGTACTTC. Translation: CASSLDPETQYF.

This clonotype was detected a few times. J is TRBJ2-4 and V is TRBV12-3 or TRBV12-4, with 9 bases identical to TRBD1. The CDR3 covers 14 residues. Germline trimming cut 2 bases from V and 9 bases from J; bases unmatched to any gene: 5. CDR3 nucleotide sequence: TGTGCCAGCAGTTTACAGGGACAGGGAGCCATTCAGTACTTC. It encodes CASSLQGQGAIQYF.

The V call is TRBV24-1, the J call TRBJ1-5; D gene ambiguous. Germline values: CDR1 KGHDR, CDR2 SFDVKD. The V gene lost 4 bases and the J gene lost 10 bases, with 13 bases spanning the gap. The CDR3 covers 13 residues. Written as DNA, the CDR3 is TGTGCCACCAGTGAGAACTCTCCGGGACCCCAGCATTTT. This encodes CATSENSPGPQHF.

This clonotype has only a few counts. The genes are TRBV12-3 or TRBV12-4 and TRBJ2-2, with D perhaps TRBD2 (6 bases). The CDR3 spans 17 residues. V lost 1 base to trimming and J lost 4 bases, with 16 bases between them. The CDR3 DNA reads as TGTGCCAGCAGTTTAGGGGTGGGGGGTTCCTCCACCGGGGAGCTGTTTTTT. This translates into CASSLGVGGSSTGELFF.

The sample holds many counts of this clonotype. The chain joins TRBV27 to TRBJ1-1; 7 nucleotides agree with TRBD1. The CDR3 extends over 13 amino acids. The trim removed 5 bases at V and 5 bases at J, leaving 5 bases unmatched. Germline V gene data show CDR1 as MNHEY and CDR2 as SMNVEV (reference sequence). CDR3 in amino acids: CASSITGVTEAFF. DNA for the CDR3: TGTGCCAGCAGTATAACAGGGGTAACTGAAGCTTTCTTT.